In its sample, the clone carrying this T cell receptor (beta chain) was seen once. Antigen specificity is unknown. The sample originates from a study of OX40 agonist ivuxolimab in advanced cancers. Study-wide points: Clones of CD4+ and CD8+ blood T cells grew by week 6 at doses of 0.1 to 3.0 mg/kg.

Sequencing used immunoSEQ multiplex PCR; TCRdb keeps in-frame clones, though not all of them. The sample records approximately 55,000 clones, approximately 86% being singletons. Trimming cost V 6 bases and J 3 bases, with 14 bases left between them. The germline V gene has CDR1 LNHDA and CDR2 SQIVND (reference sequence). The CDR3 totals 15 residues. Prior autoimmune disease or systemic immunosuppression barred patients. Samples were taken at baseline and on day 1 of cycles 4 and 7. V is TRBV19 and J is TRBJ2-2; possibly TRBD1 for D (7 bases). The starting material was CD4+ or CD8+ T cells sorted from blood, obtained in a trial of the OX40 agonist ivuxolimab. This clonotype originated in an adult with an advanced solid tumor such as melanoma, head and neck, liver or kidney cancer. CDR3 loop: CASRGSGGHTGELFF. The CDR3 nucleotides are TGTGCCAGTAGGGGGTCAGGGGGGCACACCGGGGAGCTGTTTTTT.